A selection of T cell receptor beta chains follows, all from one sample in a study of cytomegalovirus exposure and HLA in healthy donors. Measured with immunoSEQ multiplex PCR; TCRdb has only the in-frame clones, and not every one. The sample has roughly 75,000 clones. What was sequenced was PBMCs. The source is a man between 40 and 49 years old in good health and CMV-seronegative. CDR3s include the opening cysteine and the closing phenylalanine or tryptophan. A D gene is named only where the DNA matches it firmly.

TRBJ2-5 . TRBV13 TGTGCCAGCAGCTTCGGAGAGGACGGAGGTTTGGAGACCCAGTACTTC CASSFGEDGGLETQYF
TRBJ2-7 TRBD2 TRBV4-1 TGCGCCAGCAGCCAAGATACTAGCGGGGGGCGCCTAGGCTACGAGCAGTACTTC CASSQDTSGGRLGYEQYF
TRBJ1-1 . TRBV28 TGTGCCAGCAGTTTAGATTACCGGGACTACCGGAACACTGAAGCTTTCTTT CASSLDYRDYRNTEAFF
TRBJ1-3 TRBD1 TRBV27 TGTGCCAGCAGTTTATCGGGACAGGGTGTAGGAAACACCATATATTTT CASSLSGQGVGNTIYF
TRBJ2-3 . TRBV10-3 TGTGCCATCAGTGAGTCTATGACTAGAAGGACAGATACGCAGTATTTT CAISESMTRRTDTQYF
TRBJ1-4 . TRBV19 TGTGCCAGTAGTTACCAGCGTAATGAAAAACTGTTTTTT CASSYQRNEKLFF
TRBJ2-4 TRBD1 TRBV19 TGTGCCAGTAGTATGATGGGACAGGGGGGGAAAAACATTCAGTACTTC CASSMMGQGGKNIQYF
TRBJ2-3 . TRBV4-3 TGCGCCAGCAGCCAAGATTTAGGGAGGACAGATACGCAGTATTTT CASSQDLGRTDTQYF
TRBJ2-2 . TRBV9 TGTGCCAGCAGCGTTACTTTTAACGCCGGGGAGCTGTTTTTT CASSVTFNAGELFF
TRBJ1-2 . TRBV5-6 TGTGCCAGCAGCTTGTCCGGGTGGGGCTACACCTTC CASSLSGWGYTF
TRBJ2-1 . TRBV7-2 TGTGCCAGCAGCTTAGCGTTTGGGGGGTATAATGAGCAGTTCTTC CASSLAFGGYNEQFF
TRBJ1-6 TRBD1 TRBV19 TGTGCCAGTAGTCTGAGCCGGGACAGGGGTTCACCCCTCCACTTT CASSLSRDRGSPLHF
TRBJ1-2 . TRBV28 TGTGCCAGCAGCCCCGGGAGGATCGGCTACACCTTC CASSPGRIGYTF
TRBJ1-3 . TRBV5-4 TGTGCCAGCAGCTTGAGAGGCTCTGGAAACACCATATATTTT CASSLRGSGNTIYF
TRBJ2-3 TRBD2 TRBV11-2 TGTGCCAGCAGCTCCCAAGGACTAGCGGGGGAAGATACGCAGTATTTT CASSSQGLAGEDTQYF
TRBJ1-1 TRBD1 TRBV7-9 TGTGCCAGCAGCTTTCGGACAGGGGGAGGAACTGAAGCTTTCTTT CASSFRTGGGTEAFF
TRBJ2-1 . TRBV7-2 TGTGCCAGCAGCTTAGGGGGCAGGTCCAATGAGCAGTTCTTC CASSLGGRSNEQFF
TRBJ1-5 . TRBV19 TGTGCCAGTAGTTTCCCCCTAAGGCCCCAGCATTTT CASSFPLRPQHF
TRBJ2-7 . TRBV7-2 TGTGCCAGCAGCTTATCCAGAACCTACGAGCAGTACTTC CASSLSRTYEQYF
TRBJ2-7 . TRBV28 TGTGCCAGTGAGGCAACAGGGAACCGGGAGCAGTACTTC CASEATGNREQYF
TRBJ1-2 TRBD1 TRBV11-2 TGTGCCAGCAGCTTCCCAGGGGGTTGGGGCTATGGCTACACCTTC CASSFPGGWGYGYTF
TRBJ1-5 . TRBV9 TGTGCCAGCAGCGGCACCGGAGTTCTAGGTCAGCCCCAGCATTTT CASSGTGVLGQPQHF
TRBJ2-1 TRBD1 TRBV2 TGTGCCAGCAGTGAAGGACAGGGCGCCTGGCAGTTCTTC CASSEGQGAWQFF
TRBJ1-5 TRBD1 TRBV5-1 TGCGCCAGCAGCATTCAAGGGGGCGGCAATCAGCCCCAGCATTTT CASSIQGGGNQPQHF
TRBJ2-5 TRBD2 TRBV5-1 TGCGCCAGCAGCGTAGGGGGGACTAGCGAAGAGACCCAGTACTTC CASSVGGTSEETQYF
TRBJ2-7 . TRBV30 TGTGCCTGGTGGGAGGAAGGTTACGAGCAGTACTTC CAWWEEGYEQYF
TRBJ2-1 TRBD1 TRBV7-7 TGTGCCAGCAGCTTAGGGGGACAGGTTGTAGAGGAGCAGTTCTTC CASSLGGQVVEEQFF
TRBJ2-1 TRBD2 TRBV7-2 TGTGCCAGCAGCCGGGGGGGGAGTTTAAATGAGCAGTTCTTC CASSRGGSLNEQFF
TRBJ2-7 TRBD1 TRBV6-6 TGTGCCAGCAGTTACGCCGGGACAGGGGGGTACGAGCAGTACTTC CASSYAGTGGYEQYF
TRBJ2-1 . TRBV9 TGTGCCAGCAGCGTAGAGCGGAATGAGCAGTTCTTC CASSVERNEQFF
TRBJ2-2 . TRBV9 TGTGCCAGCAGCGCCTTGTCCGGGGAGCTGTTTTTT CASSALSGELFF
TRBJ2-3 TRBD2 TRBV19 TGTGCCAGTGAGGGAAGTACACTAGCGGGGTTCACAGATACGCAGTATTTT CASEGSTLAGFTDTQYF
TRBJ2-3 . TRBV11-1 TGTGCCAGCAGCTCGGACACCCCGGTGCAGTATTTT CASSSDTPVQYF
TRBJ1-4 . TRBV2 TGTGCCAGCAGTGACAGGGGCTTGTACGAAAAACTGTTTTTT CASSDRGLYEKLFF
TRBJ2-3 . TRBV7-9 TGTGCCAGCAGCTTAGACACTACCAAAGGCACAGATACGCAGTATTTT CASSLDTTKGTDTQYF
TRBJ1-5 TRBD1 TRBV5-6 TGTGCCAGCAGCAGGGGGGACAGCTATAGCAATCAGCCCCAGCATTTT CASSRGDSYSNQPQHF
TRBJ2-1 TRBD2 TRBV5-1 TGCGCCAGCAGCTGGAAGGGGTCGCGGGAGGGTGAGCAGTTCTTC CASSWKGSREGEQFF
TRBJ2-7 TRBD1 TRBV7-2 TGTGCCAGCAGCTTAGAACCCACAGGGGTCGAGCAGTACTTC CASSLEPTGVEQYF
TRBJ1-5 . TRBV7-2 TGTGCCAGCAGCTTAACAGGGTATCAGCCCCAGCATTTT CASSLTGYQPQHF
TRBJ2-3 . TRBV6-5 TGTGCCAGCCGTGGGCGTACGCAGTATTTT CASRGRTQYF
TRBJ1-2 TRBD1 TRBV10-3 TGTGCCATCAGGTCCCGGGACAGGGAGTCCCTTAGGGGCTACACCTTC CAIRSRDRESLRGYTF
TRBJ2-7 . TRBV11-2 TGTGCCAGCAGCAGAATACCCCGGACAATCTACGAGCAGTACTTC CASSRIPRTIYEQYF
TRBJ1-5 . TRBV4-3 TGCGCCAGCAGCCCAAATCGACAGAACAATCAGCCCCAGCATTTT CASSPNRQNNQPQHF
TRBJ2-3 . TRBV30 TGTGCCTGCTCCGGGACAAACACAGATACGCAGTATTTT CACSGTNTDTQYF
TRBJ2-7 TRBD1 TRBV28 TGTGCCAGCAGCTCATCCGGGACAGGGTACTACGAGCAGTACTTC CASSSSGTGYYEQYF
TRBJ1-2 TRBD1 TRBV5-1 TGCGCCAGCAGCTTGGGCGACAGGGTATCCCTAAACTATGGCTACACCTTC CASSLGDRVSLNYGYTF
TRBJ1-3 . TRBV30 TGTGCCTGGAGCCCAGGGAACTCTGGAAACACCATATATTTT CAWSPGNSGNTIYF
TRBJ1-2 . TRBV30 TGTGCCTCAGGGGTAGGGGATGACTATGGCTACACCTTC CASGVGDDYGYTF
TRBJ2-7 . TRBV7-9 TGTGCCAGCAGCTCTTCAGGGGCCCCGATTCTATACGAGCAGTACTTC CASSSSGAPILYEQYF
TRBJ2-1 TRBD1 TRBV25-1 TGTGCCAGCAGCGAACAGGGGAATGAGCAGTTCTTC CASSEQGNEQFF
TRBJ1-1 TRBD1 TRBV12-5 TGTGCTAGTGGTTTGACTCGGACAGGGAACACTGAAGCTTTCTTT CASGLTRTGNTEAFF
TRBJ2-1 . TRBV6-5 TGTGCCAGCAGTTACGCTAGGCGGGCCTACAATGAGCAGTTCTTC CASSYARRAYNEQFF
TRBJ1-5 . TRBV2 TGTGCCAGCACGAGGACACACAATCAGCCCCAGCATTTT CASTRTHNQPQHF
TRBJ2-7 TRBD1 TRBV28 TGTGCCAGCAGGACGACAGGGGAAGAACACGAGCAGTACTTC CASRTTGEEHEQYF